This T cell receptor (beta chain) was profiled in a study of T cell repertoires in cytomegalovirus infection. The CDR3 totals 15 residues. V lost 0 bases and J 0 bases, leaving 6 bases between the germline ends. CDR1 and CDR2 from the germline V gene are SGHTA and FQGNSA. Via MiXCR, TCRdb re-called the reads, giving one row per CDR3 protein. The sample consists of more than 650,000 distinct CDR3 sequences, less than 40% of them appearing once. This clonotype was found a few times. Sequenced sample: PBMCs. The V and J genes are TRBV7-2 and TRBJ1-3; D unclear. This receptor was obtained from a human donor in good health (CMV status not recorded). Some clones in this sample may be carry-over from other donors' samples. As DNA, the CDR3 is TGTGCCAGCAGCTTAGCCTCGAACTCTGGAAACACCATATATTTT. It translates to CASSLASNSGNTIYF.